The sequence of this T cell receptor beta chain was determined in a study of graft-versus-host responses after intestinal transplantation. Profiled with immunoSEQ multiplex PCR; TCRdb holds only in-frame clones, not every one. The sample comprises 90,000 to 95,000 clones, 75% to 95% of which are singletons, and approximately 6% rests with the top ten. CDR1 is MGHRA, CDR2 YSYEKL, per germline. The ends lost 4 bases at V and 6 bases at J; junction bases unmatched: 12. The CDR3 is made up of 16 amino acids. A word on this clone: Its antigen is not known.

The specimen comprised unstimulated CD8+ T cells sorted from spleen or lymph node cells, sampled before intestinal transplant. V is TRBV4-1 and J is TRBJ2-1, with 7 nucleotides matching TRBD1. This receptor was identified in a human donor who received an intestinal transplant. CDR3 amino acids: CASSRNLGTEGNEQFF. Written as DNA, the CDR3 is TGCGCCAGCAGCCGCAACCTTGGGACAGAGGGCAATGAGCAGTTCTTC.